Listed below are T cell receptor beta chains from one sample, sequenced in a study of Graves' ophthalmopathy and Graves' hyperthyroidism. TCRdb redid the calling of the multiplex PCR reads with MiXCR, one entry per CDR3 protein. In the table there are around 1.1 million distinct CDR3 sequences, about two fifths of which are singletons. The sample taken for sequencing was peripheral blood or thyroid tissue (not recorded which). The receptors stem from an adult man with Graves' hyperthyroidism. The CDR3 runs from the conserved cysteine through the conserved F or W. The order of the fields is CDR3 length, clone size, V gene, CDR3 protein. A clone size is listed for some rows: how often the clone was seen (once, few, many), or a class if it is expanded.

CDR3 length: 13; clone size: many; V gene: TRBV5-1; CDR3 protein: CASSGPGLSPLHF
CDR3 length: 15; clone size: .; V gene: TRBV12-3/TRBV12-4; CDR3 protein: CASSLARTAPYEQYF
CDR3 length: 14; clone size: many; V gene: TRBV19; CDR3 protein: CASSYGAGANVLTF
CDR3 length: 10; clone size: .; V gene: TRBV30; CDR3 protein: CAHGPGELFF
CDR3 length: 13; clone size: .; V gene: TRBV10-2; CDR3 protein: CASSAAGDGGAFF
CDR3 length: 15; clone size: many; V gene: TRBV7-9; CDR3 protein: CASSQDREKGYEQYF
CDR3 length: 16; clone size: .; V gene: TRBV7-7; CDR3 protein: CASSARAGSGQETQYF
CDR3 length: 15; clone size: few; V gene: TRBV7-6; CDR3 protein: CASSGGRSGSYEQYF
CDR3 length: 16; clone size: many; V gene: TRBV2; CDR3 protein: CASSWTGSRRNTEAFF
CDR3 length: 15; clone size: many; V gene: TRBV9; CDR3 protein: CASSGTGREGYEQYF
CDR3 length: 14; clone size: few; V gene: TRBV7-8; CDR3 protein: CASSLEAGLDTQYF
CDR3 length: 14; clone size: .; V gene: TRBV5-1; CDR3 protein: CASSPQGHHTEAFF
CDR3 length: 14; clone size: .; V gene: TRBV14; CDR3 protein: CASRAGGPTGELFF
CDR3 length: 15; clone size: once; V gene: TRBV2; CDR3 protein: CASSGGQGAVYEQYF
CDR3 length: 17; clone size: few; V gene: TRBV15; CDR3 protein: CATSRGPGTPGANVLTF
CDR3 length: 14; clone size: few; V gene: TRBV7-9; CDR3 protein: CASSQVGTKETQYF
CDR3 length: 13; clone size: few; V gene: TRBV5-6; CDR3 protein: CASSLVFAGDEYF
CDR3 length: 15; clone size: .; V gene: TRBV7-9; CDR3 protein: CASSLGTLRDQPLHF
CDR3 length: 15; clone size: many; V gene: TRBV9; CDR3 protein: CASSVRGPNTGELFF
CDR3 length: 14; clone size: .; V gene: TRBV12-3/TRBV12-4; CDR3 protein: CASSSGTVESPLHF
CDR3 length: 15; clone size: .; V gene: TRBV11-3; CDR3 protein: CASSLDSTGANVLTF
CDR3 length: 14; clone size: .; V gene: TRBV15; CDR3 protein: CATSRNRQAYVLTF
CDR3 length: 14; clone size: few; V gene: TRBV29-1; CDR3 protein: CSVVVLQPKETQYF
CDR3 length: 17; clone size: .; V gene: TRBV19; CDR3 protein: CASSIGTGLKVYYGYTF
CDR3 length: 17; clone size: many; V gene: TRBV6-5; CDR3 protein: CASSYSTGRRLNTEAFF
CDR3 length: 10; clone size: many; V gene: TRBV30; CDR3 protein: CALGTTEAFF
CDR3 length: 18; clone size: many; V gene: TRBV2; CDR3 protein: CASSGSVAHRSGANVLTF
CDR3 length: 15; clone size: few; V gene: TRBV28; CDR3 protein: CASSFLDRLNQPQHF
CDR3 length: 14; clone size: .; V gene: TRBV11-2; CDR3 protein: CASSLRVTAYEQYF
CDR3 length: 18; clone size: .; V gene: TRBV10-3; CDR3 protein: CASSYLGTGGWHFGEQYF
CDR3 length: 18; clone size: few; V gene: TRBV7-2; CDR3 protein: CASSLGTGTGILDYGYTF
CDR3 length: 15; clone size: many; V gene: TRBV12-3/TRBV12-4; CDR3 protein: CASSQRDITNYGYTF
CDR3 length: 15; clone size: many; V gene: TRBV10-3; CDR3 protein: CAISESIGQTYEQYF
CDR3 length: 15; clone size: many; V gene: TRBV12-3/TRBV12-4; CDR3 protein: CASRSKGAWRYGYTF
CDR3 length: 14; clone size: .; V gene: TRBV12-3/TRBV12-4; CDR3 protein: CAGSLGGGPETQYF
CDR3 length: 14; clone size: once; V gene: TRBV7-2; CDR3 protein: CASSTTSMNTEAFF
CDR3 length: 15; clone size: .; V gene: TRBV7-8; CDR3 protein: CATSPGQGITGELFF
CDR3 length: 16; clone size: .; V gene: TRBV24-1; CDR3 protein: CASSPLPGGSSYEQYF
CDR3 length: 14; clone size: few; V gene: TRBV7-8; CDR3 protein: CASSPQRLTYEQYF
CDR3 length: 15; clone size: .; V gene: TRBV7-3; CDR3 protein: CASRSGTGGDTEAFF
CDR3 length: 14; clone size: .; V gene: TRBV7-8; CDR3 protein: CASKVGGSSYEQYF
CDR3 length: 17; clone size: .; V gene: TRBV27; CDR3 protein: CASSLSWLDSYNSPLHF
CDR3 length: 15; clone size: .; V gene: TRBV11-2; CDR3 protein: CASSSTEVGRETQYF
CDR3 length: 15; clone size: many; V gene: TRBV5-1; CDR3 protein: CASSPTGTGDFEQYF
CDR3 length: 13; clone size: .; V gene: TRBV10-3; CDR3 protein: CAMGTGGLYEQYF